A single T cell receptor beta chain is shown here with its context. MiXCR, applied by TCRdb to the RT-PCR reads, yields one record per CDR3 protein. The profile shows about 160,000 distinct CDR3 sequences, about two fifths of them singletons. Germline V gives CDR1 LGHNT, CDR2 FRNRAP. Deletions cut 3 bases from V and 6 bases from J, with 8 bases between. CDR3 size: 13 residues. The source of the sample is a study of patients and donors after allogeneic stem cell transplantation. The chain joins TRBV12-5 to TRBJ1-4; no definite D call. Source material: blood, either unsorted or a sorted T cell fraction (not recorded which). The receptor comes from a human donor who was either an allogeneic HSCT recipient or a stem cell or donor lymphocyte infusion donor (not recorded which). It is not recorded whose cells these are; they may come from a transplant donor. The CDR3: CASGLPNYEKLFF. The CDR3 bases are TGTGCTAGTGGTTTACCAAACTATGAAAAACTGTTTTTT.